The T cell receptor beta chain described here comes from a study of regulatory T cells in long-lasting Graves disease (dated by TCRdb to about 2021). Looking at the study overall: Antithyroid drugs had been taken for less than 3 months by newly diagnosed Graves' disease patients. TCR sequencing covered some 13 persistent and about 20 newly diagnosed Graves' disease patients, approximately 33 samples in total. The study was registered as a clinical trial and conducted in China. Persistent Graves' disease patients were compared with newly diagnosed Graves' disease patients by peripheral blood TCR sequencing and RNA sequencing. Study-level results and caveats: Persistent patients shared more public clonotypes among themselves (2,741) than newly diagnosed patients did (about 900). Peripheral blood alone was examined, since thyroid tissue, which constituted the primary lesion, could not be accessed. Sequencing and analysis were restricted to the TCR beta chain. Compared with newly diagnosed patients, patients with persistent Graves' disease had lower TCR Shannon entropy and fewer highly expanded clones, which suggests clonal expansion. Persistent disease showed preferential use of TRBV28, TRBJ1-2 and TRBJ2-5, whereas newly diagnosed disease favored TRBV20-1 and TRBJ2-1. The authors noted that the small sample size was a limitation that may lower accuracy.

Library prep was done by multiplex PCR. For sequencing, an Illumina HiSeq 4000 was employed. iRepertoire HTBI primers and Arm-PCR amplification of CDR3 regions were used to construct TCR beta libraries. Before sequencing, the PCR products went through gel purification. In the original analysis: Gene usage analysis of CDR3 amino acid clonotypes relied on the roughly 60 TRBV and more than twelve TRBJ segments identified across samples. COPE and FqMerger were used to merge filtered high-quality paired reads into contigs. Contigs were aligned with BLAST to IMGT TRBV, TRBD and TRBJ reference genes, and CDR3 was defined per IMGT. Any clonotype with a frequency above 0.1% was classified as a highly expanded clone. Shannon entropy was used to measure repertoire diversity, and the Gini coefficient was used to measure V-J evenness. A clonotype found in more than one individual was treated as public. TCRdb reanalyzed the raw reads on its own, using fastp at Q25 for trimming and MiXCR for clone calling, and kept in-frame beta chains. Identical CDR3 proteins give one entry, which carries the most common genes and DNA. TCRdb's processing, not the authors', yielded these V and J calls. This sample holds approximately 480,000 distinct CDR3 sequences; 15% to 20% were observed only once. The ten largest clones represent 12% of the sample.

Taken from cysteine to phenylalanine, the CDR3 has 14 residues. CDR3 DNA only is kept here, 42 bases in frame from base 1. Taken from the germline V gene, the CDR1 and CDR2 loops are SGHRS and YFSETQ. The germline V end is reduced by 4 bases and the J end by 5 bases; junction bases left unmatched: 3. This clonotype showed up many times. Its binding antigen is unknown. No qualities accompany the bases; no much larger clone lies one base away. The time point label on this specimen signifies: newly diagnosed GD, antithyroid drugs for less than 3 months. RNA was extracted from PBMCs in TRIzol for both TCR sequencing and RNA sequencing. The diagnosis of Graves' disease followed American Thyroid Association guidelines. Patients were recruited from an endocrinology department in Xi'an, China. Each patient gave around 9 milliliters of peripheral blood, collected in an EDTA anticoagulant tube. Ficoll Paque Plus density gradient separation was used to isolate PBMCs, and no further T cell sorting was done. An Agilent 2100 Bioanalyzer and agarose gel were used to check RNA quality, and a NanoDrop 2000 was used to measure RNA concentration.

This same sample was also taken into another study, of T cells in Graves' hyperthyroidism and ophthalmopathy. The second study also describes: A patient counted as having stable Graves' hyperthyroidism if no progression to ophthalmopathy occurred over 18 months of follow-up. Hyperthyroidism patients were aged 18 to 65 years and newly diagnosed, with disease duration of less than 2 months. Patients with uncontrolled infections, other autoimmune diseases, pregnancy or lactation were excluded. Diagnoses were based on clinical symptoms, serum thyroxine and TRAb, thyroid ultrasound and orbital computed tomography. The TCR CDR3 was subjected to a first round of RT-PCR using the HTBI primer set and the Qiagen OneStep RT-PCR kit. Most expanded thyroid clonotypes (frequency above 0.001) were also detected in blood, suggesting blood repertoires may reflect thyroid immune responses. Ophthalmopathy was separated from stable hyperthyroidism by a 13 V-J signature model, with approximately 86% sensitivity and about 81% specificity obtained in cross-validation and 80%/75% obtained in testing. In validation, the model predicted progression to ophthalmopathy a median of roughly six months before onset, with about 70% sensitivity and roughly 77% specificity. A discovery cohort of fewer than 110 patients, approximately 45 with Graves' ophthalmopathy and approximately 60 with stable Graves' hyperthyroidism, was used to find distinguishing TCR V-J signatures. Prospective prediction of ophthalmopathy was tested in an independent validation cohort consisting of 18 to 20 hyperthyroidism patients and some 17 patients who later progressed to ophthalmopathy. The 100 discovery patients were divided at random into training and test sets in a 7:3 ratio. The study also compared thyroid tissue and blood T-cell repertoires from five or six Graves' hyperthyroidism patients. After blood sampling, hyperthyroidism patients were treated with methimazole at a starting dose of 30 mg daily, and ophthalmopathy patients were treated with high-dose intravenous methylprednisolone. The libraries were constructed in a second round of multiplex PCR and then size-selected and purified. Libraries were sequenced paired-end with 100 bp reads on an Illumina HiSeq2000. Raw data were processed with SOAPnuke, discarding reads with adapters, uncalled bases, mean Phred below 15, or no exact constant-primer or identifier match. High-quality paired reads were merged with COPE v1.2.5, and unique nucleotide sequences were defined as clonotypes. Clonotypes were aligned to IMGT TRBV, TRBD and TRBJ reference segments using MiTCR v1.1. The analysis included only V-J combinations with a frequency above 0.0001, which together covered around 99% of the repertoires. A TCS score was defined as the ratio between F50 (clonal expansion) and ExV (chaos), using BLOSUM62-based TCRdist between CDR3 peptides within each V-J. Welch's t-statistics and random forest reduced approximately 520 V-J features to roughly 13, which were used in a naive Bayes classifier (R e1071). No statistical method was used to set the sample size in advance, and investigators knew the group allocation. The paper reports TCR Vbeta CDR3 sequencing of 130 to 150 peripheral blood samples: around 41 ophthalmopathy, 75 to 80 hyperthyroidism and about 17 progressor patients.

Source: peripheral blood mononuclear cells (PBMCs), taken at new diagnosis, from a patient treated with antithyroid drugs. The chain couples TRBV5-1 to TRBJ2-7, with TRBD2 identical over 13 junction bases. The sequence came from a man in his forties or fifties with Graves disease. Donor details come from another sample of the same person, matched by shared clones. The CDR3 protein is CASSPLAGGDEQYF. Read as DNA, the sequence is TGCGCCAGCAGCCCACTAGCGGGAGGGGACGAGCAGTACTTC.